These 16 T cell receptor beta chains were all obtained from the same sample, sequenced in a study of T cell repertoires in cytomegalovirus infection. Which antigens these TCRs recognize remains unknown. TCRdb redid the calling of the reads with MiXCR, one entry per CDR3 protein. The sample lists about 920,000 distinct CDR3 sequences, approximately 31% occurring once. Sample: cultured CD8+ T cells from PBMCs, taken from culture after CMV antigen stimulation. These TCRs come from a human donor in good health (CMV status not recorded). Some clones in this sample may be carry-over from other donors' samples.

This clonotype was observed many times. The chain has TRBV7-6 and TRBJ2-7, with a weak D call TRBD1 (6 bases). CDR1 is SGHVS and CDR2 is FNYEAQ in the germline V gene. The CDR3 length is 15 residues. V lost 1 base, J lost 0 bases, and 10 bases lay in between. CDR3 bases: TGTGCCAGCAGCTTAGAGGGGACAAGCTCCTACGAGCAGTACTTC. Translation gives CASSLEGTSSYEQYF. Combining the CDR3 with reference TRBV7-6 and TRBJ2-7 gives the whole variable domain GAGVSQSPRYKVTKRGQDVALRCDPISGHVSLYWYRQALGQGPEFLTYFNYEAQQDKSGLPNDRFSAERPEGSISTLTIQRTEQRDSAMYRCASSLEGTSSYEQYFGPGTRLTVT.

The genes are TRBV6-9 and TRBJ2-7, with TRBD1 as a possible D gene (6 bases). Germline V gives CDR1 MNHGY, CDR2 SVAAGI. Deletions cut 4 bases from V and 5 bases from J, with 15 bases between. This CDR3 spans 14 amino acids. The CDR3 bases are TGTGCCAGCAGTTCGCGACAGGCTGTAAACGAGCAGTACGTC. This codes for CASSSRQAVNEQYV.

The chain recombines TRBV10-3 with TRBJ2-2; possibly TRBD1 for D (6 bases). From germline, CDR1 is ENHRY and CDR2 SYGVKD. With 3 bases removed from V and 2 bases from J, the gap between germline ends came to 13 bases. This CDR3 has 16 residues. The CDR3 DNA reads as TGTGCCATCAGTGATTGGACAGTCAACAACACCGGGGAGCTGTTTTTT. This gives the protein CAISDWTVNNTGELFF.

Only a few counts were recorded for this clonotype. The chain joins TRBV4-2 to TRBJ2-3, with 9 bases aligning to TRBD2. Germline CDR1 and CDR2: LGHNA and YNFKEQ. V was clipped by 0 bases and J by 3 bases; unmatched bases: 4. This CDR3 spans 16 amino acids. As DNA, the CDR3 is TGTGCCAGCAGCCAAGATTTAGCGGGGGATACAGATACGCAGTATTTT. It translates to CASSQDLAGDTDTQYF.

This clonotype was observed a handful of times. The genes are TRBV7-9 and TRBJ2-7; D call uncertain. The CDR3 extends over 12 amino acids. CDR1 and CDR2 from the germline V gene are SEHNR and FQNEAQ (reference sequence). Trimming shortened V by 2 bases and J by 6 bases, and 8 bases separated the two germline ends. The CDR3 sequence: CASSLLIAEQYF. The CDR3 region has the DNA TGTGCCAGCAGCTTATTGATCGCCGAGCAGTACTTC.

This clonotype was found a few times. In nucleotides, the CDR3 is TGTGCCAGCAGTTTTGAGGGAGGGCACACAGATACGCAGTATTTT. Amino acids: CASSFEGGHTDTQYF. This sequence joins TRBV27 and TRBJ2-3; 7 bases map to TRBD2. Germline loops: CDR1 MNHEY, CDR2 SMNVEV (reference sequence). The junction had 5 bases not matched to a gene; V was cut back by 3 bases and J by 2 bases. CDR3 length equals 15 residues.

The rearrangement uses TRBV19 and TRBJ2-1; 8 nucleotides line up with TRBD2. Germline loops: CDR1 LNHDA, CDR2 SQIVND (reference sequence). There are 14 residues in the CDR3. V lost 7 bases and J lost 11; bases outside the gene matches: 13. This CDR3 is CASTARTSSDKQFF. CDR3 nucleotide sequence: TGTGCCAGTACCGCTAGGACTAGCTCCGATAAGCAGTTCTTC.

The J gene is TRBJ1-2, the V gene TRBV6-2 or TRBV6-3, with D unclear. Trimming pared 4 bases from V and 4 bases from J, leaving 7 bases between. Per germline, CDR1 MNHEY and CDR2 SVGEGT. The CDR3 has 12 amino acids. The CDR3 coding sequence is TGTGCCAGCAGTTCCGACACCTATGGCTACACCTTC. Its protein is CASSSDTYGYTF.

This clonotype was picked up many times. The chain's CDR3 is CASSLARQTNYGYTF. The DNA for the CDR3 is TGTGCCAGCAGCTTAGCGCGGCAGACTAACTATGGCTACACCTTC. The rearrangement joins TRBV7-9 to TRBJ1-2; D is uncertain. This CDR3 is built from 15 residues. Trimming removed 0 bases from V and 0 bases from J, with 8 bases in between. The germline V gene encodes CDR1 SEHNR and CDR2 FQNEAQ (reference sequence).

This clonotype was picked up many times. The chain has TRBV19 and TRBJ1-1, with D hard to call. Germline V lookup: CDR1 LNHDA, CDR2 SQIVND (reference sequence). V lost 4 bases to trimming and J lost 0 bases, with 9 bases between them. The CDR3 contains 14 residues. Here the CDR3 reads CASSRADLNTEAFF. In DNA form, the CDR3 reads TGTGCCAGTAGTAGGGCGGACCTGAACACTGAAGCTTTCTTT. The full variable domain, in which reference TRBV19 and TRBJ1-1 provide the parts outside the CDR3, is DGGITQSPKYLFRKEGQNVTLSCEQNLNHDAMYWYRQDPGQGLRLIYYSQIVNDFQKGDIAEGYSVSREKKESFPLTVTSAQKNPTAFYLCASSRADLNTEAFFGQGTRLTVV.

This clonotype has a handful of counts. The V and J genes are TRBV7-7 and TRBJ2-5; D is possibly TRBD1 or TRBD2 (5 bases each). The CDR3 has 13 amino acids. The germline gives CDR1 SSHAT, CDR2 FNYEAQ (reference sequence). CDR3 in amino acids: CASAGRDEETQYF. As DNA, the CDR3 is TGTGCTAGCGCCGGCAGGGACGAAGAGACCCAGTACTTC.

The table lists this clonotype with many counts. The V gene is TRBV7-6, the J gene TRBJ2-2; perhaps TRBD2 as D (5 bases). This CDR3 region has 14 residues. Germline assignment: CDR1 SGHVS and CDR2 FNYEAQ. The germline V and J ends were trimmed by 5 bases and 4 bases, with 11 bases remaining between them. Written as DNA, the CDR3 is TGTGCCAGCAGCCCCGGGGTTCTCACCGGGGAGCTGTTTTTT. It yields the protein CASSPGVLTGELFF.

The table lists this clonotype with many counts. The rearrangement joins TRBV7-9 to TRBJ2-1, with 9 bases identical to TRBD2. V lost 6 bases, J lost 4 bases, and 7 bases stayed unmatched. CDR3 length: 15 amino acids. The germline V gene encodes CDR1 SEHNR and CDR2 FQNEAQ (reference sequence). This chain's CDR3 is CASSPRGGVYNEQFF. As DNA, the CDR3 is TGTGCCAGCAGTCCGCGGGGGGGAGTTTACAATGAGCAGTTCTTC.

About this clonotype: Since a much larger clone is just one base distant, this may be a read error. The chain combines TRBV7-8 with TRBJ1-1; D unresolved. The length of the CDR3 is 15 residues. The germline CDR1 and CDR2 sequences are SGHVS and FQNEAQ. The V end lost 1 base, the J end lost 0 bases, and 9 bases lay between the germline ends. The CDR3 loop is CASSLEVLMNTEAFF. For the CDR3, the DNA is TGTGCCAGCAGCTTAGAGGTCCTCATGAACACTGAAGCTTTCTTT.

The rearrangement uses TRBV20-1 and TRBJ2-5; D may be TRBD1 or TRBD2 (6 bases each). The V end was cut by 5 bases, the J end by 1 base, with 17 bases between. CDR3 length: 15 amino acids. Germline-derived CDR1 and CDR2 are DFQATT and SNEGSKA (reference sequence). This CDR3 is CSALAWGATQETQYF. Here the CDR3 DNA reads TGCAGTGCTTTAGCCTGGGGGGCAACCCAAGAGACCCAGTACTTC.

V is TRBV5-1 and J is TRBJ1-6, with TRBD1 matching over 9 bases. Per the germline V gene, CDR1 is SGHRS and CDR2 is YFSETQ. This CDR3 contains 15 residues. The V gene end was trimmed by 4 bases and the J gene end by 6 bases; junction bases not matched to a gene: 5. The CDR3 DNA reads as TGCGCCAGCAGCAGCCGACAGGGGGTTAATTCACCCCTCCACTTT. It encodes CASSSRQGVNSPLHF.